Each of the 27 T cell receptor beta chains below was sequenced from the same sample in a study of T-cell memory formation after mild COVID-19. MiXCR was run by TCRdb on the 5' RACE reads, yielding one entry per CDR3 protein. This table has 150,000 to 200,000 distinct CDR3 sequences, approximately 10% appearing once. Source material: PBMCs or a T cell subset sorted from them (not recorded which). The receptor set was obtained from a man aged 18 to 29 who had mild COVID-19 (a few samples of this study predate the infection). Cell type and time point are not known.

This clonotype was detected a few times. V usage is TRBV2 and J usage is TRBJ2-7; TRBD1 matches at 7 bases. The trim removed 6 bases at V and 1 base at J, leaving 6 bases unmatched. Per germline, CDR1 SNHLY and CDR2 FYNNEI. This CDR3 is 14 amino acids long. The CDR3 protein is CASRQGTGSYEQYF. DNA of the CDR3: TGTGCCAGCAGACAGGGGACGGGGTCCTACGAGCAGTACTTC.

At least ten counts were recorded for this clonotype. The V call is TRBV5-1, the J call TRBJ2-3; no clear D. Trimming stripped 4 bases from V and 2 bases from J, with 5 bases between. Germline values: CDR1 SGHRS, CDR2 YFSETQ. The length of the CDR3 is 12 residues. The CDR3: CASSRLTDTQYF. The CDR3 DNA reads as TGCGCCAGCAGCCGCCTCACAGATACGCAGTATTTT.

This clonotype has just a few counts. The CDR3 bases are TGTGCCAGCAGCCCCCGGCTTGGAGAGACCCAGTACTTC. Its translation is CASSPRLGETQYF. The rearrangement uses TRBV4-2 and TRBJ2-5; D remains unclear. This CDR3 contains 13 residues. With 4 bases removed from V and 4 bases from J, the gap between germline ends came to 10 bases. The germline gives CDR1 LGHNA, CDR2 YNFKEQ.

The CDR3: CASSLAKAGAGYTF. As DNA, the CDR3 is TGTGCCAGCAGCCTCGCGAAGGCCGGTGCGGGCTACACCTTC. The V call is TRBV12-3 or TRBV12-4, the J call TRBJ1-2; D is uncertain. V lost 6 bases and J lost 8, with 19 bases in between. CDR3 length equals 14 residues.

The CDR3 nucleotides are TGTGCCAGCACCCTTAGGGACTCTGGAAACACCATATATTTT. Amino acid sequence: CASTLRDSGNTIYF. This chain joins TRBV6-5 and TRBJ1-3; D remains unclear. The V and J ends lost 7 bases and 0 bases respectively, with 10 bases between them. This CDR3 has 14 amino acids. From germline, CDR1 is MNHEY and CDR2 SVGAGI.

CDR3 residues: CSTPGGAYTEAFF. CDR3 nucleotide sequence: TGCAGTACGCCAGGGGGAGCGTACACTGAAGCTTTCTTT. The genes are TRBV20-1 and TRBJ1-1; 7 bases map to TRBD1. CDR1 is DFQATT, CDR2 SNEGSKA, per germline (reference sequence). V shed 8 bases and J 3 bases; nucleotides not matched to a gene: 9. The CDR3 runs to 13 residues.

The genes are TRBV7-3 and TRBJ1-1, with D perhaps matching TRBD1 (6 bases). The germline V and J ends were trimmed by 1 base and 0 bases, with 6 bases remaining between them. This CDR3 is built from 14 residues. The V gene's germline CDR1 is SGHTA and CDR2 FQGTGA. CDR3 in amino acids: CASSLNRVNTEAFF. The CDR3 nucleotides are TGTGCCAGCAGCTTAAACAGGGTGAACACTGAAGCTTTCTTT.

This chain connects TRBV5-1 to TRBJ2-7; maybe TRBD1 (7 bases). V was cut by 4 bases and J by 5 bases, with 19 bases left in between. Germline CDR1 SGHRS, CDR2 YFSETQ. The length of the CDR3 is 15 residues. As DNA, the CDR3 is TGCGCCAGCAGCCCGGGCCAGGGGGGTATCCACGAGCAGTACGTC. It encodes CASSPGQGGIHEQYV.

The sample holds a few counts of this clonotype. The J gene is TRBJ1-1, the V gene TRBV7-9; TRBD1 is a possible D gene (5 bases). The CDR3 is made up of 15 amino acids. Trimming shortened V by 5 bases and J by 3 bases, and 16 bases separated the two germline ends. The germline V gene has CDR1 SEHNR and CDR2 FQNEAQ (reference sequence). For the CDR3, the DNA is TGTGCCAGCAGCACCCCCGGGCGGGGGGACACTGAAGCTTTCTTT. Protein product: CASSTPGRGDTEAFF.

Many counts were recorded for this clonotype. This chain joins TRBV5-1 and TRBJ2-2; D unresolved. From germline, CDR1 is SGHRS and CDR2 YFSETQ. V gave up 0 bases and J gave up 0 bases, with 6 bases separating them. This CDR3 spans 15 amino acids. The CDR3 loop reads CASSLVGSNTGELFF. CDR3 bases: TGCGCCAGCAGCTTGGTGGGCTCGAACACCGGGGAGCTGTTTTTT.

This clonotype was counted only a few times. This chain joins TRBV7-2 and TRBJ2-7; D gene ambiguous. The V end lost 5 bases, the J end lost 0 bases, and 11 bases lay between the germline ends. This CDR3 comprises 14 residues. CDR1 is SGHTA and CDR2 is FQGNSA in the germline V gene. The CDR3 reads CASSADWSSYEQYF. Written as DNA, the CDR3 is TGTGCCAGCAGCGCCGACTGGAGCTCCTACGAGCAGTACTTC.

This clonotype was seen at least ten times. The CDR3 DNA is TGCGCCAGCAGCTTCAGTCAGGGACATGGCTACACCTTC. Amino acids: CASSFSQGHGYTF. The chain couples TRBV5-1 to TRBJ1-2, with D perhaps matching TRBD1 (5 bases). CDR3 length equals 13 residues. Germline values: CDR1 SGHRS, CDR2 YFSETQ. V lost 2 bases and J lost 6, with 11 bases in between.

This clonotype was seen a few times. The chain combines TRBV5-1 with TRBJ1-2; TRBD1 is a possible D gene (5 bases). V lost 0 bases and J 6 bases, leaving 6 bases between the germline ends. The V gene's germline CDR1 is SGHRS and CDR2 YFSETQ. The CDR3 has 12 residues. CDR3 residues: CASSLGQNGYTF. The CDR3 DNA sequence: TGCGCCAGCAGCTTGGGACAGAATGGCTACACCTTC. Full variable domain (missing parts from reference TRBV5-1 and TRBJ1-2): KAGVTQTPRYLIKTRGQQVTLSCSPISGHRSVSWYQQTPGQGLQFLFEYFSETQRNKGNFPGRFSGRQFSNSRSEMNVSTLELGDSALYLCASSLGQNGYTFGSGTRLTVV.

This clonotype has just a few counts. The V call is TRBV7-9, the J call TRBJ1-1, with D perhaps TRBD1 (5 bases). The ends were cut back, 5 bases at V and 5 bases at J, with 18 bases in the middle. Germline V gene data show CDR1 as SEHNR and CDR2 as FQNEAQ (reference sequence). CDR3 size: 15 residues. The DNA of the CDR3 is TGTGCCAGCAGCGCCCGAGGAGGGGTTCGTACTGAAGCTTTCTTT. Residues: CASSARGGVRTEAFF.

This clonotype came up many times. CDR3 nucleotides: TGCAGTGCCCAAGGGGTGACTAGCGAGCAGTACTTC. The encoded protein is CSAQGVTSEQYF. The chain has TRBV20-1 and TRBJ2-7, with D tentatively TRBD2 (6 bases). Germline V lookup: CDR1 DFQATT, CDR2 SNEGSKA (reference sequence). V was shortened by 6 bases and J by 6 bases, with 15 bases between the two germline ends. The CDR3 has 12 residues.

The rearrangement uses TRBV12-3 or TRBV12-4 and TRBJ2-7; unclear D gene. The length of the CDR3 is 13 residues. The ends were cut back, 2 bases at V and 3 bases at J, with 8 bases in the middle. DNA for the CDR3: TGTGCCAGCAGTTTAACAGAGTTCTACGAGCAGTACTTC. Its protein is CASSLTEFYEQYF.

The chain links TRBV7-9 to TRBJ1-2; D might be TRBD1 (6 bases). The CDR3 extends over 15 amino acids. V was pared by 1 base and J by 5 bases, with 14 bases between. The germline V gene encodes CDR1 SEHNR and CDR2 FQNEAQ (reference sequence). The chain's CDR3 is CASSLDTGWVYGYTF. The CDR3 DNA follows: TGTGCCAGCAGCTTAGACACAGGGTGGGTGTATGGCTACACCTTC.

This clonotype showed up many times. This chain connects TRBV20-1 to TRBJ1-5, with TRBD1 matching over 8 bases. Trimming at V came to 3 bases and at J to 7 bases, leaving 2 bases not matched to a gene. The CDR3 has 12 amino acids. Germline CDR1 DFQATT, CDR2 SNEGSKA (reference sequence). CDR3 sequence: CSARTGEQPQHF. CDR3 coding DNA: TGCAGTGCTAGGACAGGGGAACAGCCCCAGCATTTT.

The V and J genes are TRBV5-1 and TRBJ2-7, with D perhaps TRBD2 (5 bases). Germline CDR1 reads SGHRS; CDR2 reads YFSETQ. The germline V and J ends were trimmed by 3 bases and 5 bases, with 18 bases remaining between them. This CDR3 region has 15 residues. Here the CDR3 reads CASSYGRGERDEQYF. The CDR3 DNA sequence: TGCGCCAGCAGCTATGGACGGGGTGAGAGAGACGAGCAGTACTTC.

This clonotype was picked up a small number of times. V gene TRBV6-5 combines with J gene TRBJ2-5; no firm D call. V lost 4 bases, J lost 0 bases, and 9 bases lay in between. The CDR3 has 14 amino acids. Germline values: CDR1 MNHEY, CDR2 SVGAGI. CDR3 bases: TGTGCCAGCAGTTCTCGGTCCTACCAAGAGACCCAGTACTTC. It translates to CASSSRSYQETQYF.

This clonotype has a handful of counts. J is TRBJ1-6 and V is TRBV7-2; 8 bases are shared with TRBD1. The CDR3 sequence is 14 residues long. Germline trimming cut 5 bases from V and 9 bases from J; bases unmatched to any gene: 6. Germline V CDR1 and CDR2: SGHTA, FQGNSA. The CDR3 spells CASSPGTGPSPLHF. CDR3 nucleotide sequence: TGTGCCAGCAGCCCCGGGACAGGACCTTCACCCCTCCACTTT.

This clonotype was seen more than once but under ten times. The CDR3: CASSLVGARTDTQYF. CDR3 nucleotide sequence: TGTGCCAGCAGCTTAGTGGGGGCCAGGACAGATACGCAGTATTTT. The chain uses TRBV7-2 and TRBJ2-3; weak D call: TRBD1 (6 bases). Germline V gives CDR1 SGHTA, CDR2 FQGNSA. Trimming stripped 1 base from V and 3 bases from J, with 11 bases between. The CDR3 sequence is 15 residues long.

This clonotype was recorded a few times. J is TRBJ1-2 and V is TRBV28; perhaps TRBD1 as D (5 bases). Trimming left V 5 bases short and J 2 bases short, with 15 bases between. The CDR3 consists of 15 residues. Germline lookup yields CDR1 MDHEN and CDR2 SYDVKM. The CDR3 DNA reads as TGTGCCAGCAGTCCCGGGGCATCGGTCAACTATGGCTACACCTTC. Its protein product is CASSPGASVNYGYTF.

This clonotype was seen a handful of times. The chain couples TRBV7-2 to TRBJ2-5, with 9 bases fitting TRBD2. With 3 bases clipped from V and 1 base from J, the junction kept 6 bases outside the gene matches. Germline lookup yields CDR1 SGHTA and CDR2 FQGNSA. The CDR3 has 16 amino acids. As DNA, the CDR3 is TGTGCCAGCAGCTTGAGTGGAGCGGGGGGCCAAGAGACCCAGTACTTC. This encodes CASSLSGAGGQETQYF.

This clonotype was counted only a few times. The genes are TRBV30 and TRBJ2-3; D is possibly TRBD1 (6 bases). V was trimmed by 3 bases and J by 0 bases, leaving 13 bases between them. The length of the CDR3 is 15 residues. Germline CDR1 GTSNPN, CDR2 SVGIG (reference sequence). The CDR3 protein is CAWRDRTGSTDTQYF. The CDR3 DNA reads TGTGCCTGGAGAGACAGGACGGGAAGCACAGATACGCAGTATTTT.

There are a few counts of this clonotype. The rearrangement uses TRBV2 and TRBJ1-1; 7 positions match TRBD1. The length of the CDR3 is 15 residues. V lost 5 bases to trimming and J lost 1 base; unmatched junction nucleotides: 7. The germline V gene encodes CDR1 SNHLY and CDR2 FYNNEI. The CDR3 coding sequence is TGTGCCAGCAGTCCTCCGGGACAGCAGAACACTGAAGCTTTCTTT. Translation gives CASSPPGQQNTEAFF.

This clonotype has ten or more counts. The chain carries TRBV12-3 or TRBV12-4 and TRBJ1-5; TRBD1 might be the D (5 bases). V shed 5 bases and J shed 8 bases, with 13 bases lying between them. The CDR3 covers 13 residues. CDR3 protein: CASSLDSQKPQHF. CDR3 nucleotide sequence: TGTGCCAGCAGTCTAGACAGCCAAAAGCCCCAGCATTTT.